This T cell receptor beta chain comes out of a study of vaccination and CD4 T cells after COVID-19. Study summary: Post-COVID samples were collected a median approximately 97 days following diagnosis, spanning 35 to 161. Post-vaccine sampling followed dose two by a median approximately 74 days (range 14 to 241).

Details on this clonotype: Antigen: not known.

An Oncomine TCR Beta short-read assay was used to sequence the DNA from cultured CD4+ T cells. TCRdb reprocessed the PCR reads via MiXCR and lists one record per CDR3 protein. The sample yields 15,000 to 25,000 distinct CDR3 sequences, less than 60% seen once. The CDR3 is made up of 12 amino acids. Germline V gene sequence: CDR1 DFQATT, CDR2 SNEGSKA (reference sequence). The ends were cut back, 7 bases at V and 8 bases at J, with 15 bases in the middle. Treatment reported: roughly 10-day PBMC culture with coronavirus spike peptide pools or control peptides (ViraFEST assay). The clonotype originates from a human donor who had recovered from COVID-19. This sequence joins TRBV20-1 and TRBJ2-1, with D uncertain. Source: CD4+ T cells from blood, cultured in vitro, taken after SARS-CoV-2 vaccination. The CDR3 sequence: CSEGSGTHEQFF. CDR3 coding DNA: TGCAGTGAGGGATCAGGTACCCATGAGCAGTTCTTC.